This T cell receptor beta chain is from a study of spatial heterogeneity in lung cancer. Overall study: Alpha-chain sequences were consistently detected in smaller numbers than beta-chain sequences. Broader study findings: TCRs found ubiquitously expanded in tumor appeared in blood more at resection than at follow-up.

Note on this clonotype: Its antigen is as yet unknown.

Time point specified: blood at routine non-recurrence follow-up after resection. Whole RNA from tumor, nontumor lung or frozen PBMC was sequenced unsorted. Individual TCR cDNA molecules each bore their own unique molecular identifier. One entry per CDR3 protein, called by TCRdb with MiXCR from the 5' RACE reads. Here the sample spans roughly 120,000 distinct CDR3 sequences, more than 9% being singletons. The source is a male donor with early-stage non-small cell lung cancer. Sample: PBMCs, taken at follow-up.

The CDR3: CASSGTGQGNQPQHF. The CDR3 region has the DNA TGTGCCAGCAGTGGAACGGGACAGGGCAATCAGCCCCAGCATTTT. This chain joins TRBV6-2 or TRBV6-3 and TRBJ1-5, with 8 bases aligning to TRBD1. This CDR3 comprises 15 residues. V gave up 5 bases and J gave up 2 bases; unmatched junction bases: 5. CDR1 and CDR2 (germline): MNHEY, SVGEGT.